The 30 T cell receptor beta chains below were found in one sample sequenced in a study of CD8 T cells in Susac syndrome. Reverse transcription of about 0.45 to 1 ug RNA was performed with random hexamers. TCRdb called the immunoSEQ multiplex PCR reads again in MiXCR, with one record for every CDR3 protein. The data show over 350,000 distinct CDR3 sequences, with 75% to 90% seen just once and roughly 0.1% held by the top ten. Sequenced material: CD8+ T cells from PBMCs. These receptors all stem from a human donor with multiple sclerosis.

The V and J genes are TRBV6-5 and TRBJ2-5; D not certain. Between the trimmed V and J ends, which lost 3 bases and 3 bases, there was a span of 8 bases. The CDR3 length is 13 residues. CDR1 MNHEY and CDR2 SVGAGI come from the germline V gene. The CDR3 protein is CASSYQPEETQYF. CDR3 DNA sequence: TGTGCCAGCAGTTATCAACCAGAAGAGACCCAGTACTTC.

This chain uses TRBV4-1 with TRBJ2-7; D is possibly TRBD2 (6 bases). In germline, CDR1 is MGHRA, CDR2 YSYEKL. This CDR3 is 13 amino acids long. V lost 0 bases and J 5 bases, leaving 8 bases between the germline ends. CDR3 bases: TGCGCCAGCAGCCAAGATCCGGGGGACGAGCAGTACTTC. Translated: CASSQDPGDEQYF.

The J gene is TRBJ2-3, the V gene TRBV11-3, with TRBD2 matching 7 bases. Germline CDR1 reads SGHNT; CDR2 reads YENEEA. The CDR3 totals 15 residues. J gave up 4 bases and V 5 bases, and 9 bases lay outside the gene matches. CDR3 sequence (DNA): TGTGCCAGCAGCGAATATAGTAGCGGGTCAGATACGCAGTATTTT. This gives the protein CASSEYSSGSDTQYF.

The J gene is TRBJ2-6, the V gene TRBV2; D is unclear. Trimming left V 3 bases short and J 3 bases short, with 18 bases between. The CDR3 extends over 18 amino acids. Germline CDR1 is SNHLY and CDR2 is FYNNEI. CDR3 sequence: CASSDWIVLLGGANVLTF. The CDR3 DNA sequence: TGTGCCAGCAGTGACTGGATAGTTCTCTTGGGTGGGGCCAACGTCCTGACTTTC.

The V gene is TRBV30, the J gene TRBJ1-1, with a weak D call TRBD1 (5 bases). CDR3 length: 13 amino acids. Trimming took 3 bases from V and 1 from J, leaving 9 bases between them. Germline V gives CDR1 GTSNPN, CDR2 SVGIG (reference sequence). CDR3 amino acids: CAWSPQGNTEAFF. Written as DNA, the CDR3 is TGTGCCTGGAGCCCGCAGGGGAACACTGAAGCTTTCTTT.

This clonotype was seen just once. The gene calls are TRBV2 and TRBJ1-1; 8 bases line up with TRBD1. This CDR3 has 15 amino acids. The germline V gene has CDR1 SNHLY and CDR2 FYNNEI. After removal of 2 bases from V and 4 bases from J, the junction contained 6 bases not matched to a gene. The CDR3 region is CASSERGQGPTEAFF. CDR3 DNA: TGTGCCAGCAGTGAAAGAGGACAGGGCCCCACTGAAGCTTTCTTT.

The chain is built from TRBV24-1 and TRBJ2-1; D ambiguous. V was cut by 3 bases and J by 1 base, with 12 bases left in between. This CDR3 spans 16 amino acids. In germline, CDR1 is KGHDR, CDR2 SFDVKD. CDR3 sequence (DNA): TGTGCCACCAGTGATCAAGTCCTGGGGTCCTACAATGAGCAGTTCTTC. Protein: CATSDQVLGSYNEQFF.

This clonotype was found once. The chain joins TRBV29-1 to TRBJ1-2; no definite D call. Germline values: CDR1 SQVTM, CDR2 ANQGSEA. Trimming removed 3 bases at V and 11 bases at J, with 4 bases between. The CDR3 is made up of 8 amino acids. The CDR3 DNA is TGCAGCGTTGACTGGTACACCTTC. This encodes CSVDWYTF.

The chain couples TRBV20-1 to TRBJ1-2; D is unclear. This CDR3 region has 17 residues. In germline, CDR1 is DFQATT, CDR2 SNEGSKA (reference sequence). The ends were cut back, 2 bases at V and 3 bases at J, with 22 bases in the middle. The CDR3 bases are TGCAGTGCTAGATGGACGGCAGCCCCTACGAGGGACTATGGCTACACCTTC. Protein: CSARWTAAPTRDYGYTF.

This chain joins TRBV29-1 and TRBJ1-1; D may be TRBD1 (6 bases). The CDR3 covers 13 residues. V lost 1 base, J lost 4 bases, and 10 bases lay in between. Germline CDR1 SQVTM, CDR2 ANQGSEA. The CDR3 DNA reads as TGCAGCGTTGAAGGAGAACAGGGCACTGAAGCTTTCTTT. As protein: CSVEGEQGTEAFF.

The CDR3 DNA reads as TGTGCCTGGAGTGTGAAGGAGCTCCAAGAGACCCAGTACTTC. Protein product: CAWSVKELQETQYF. The rearrangement joins TRBV30 to TRBJ2-5, with no clear D. Germline CDR1 GTSNPN, CDR2 SVGIG (reference sequence). The germline V and J ends were trimmed by 0 bases and 1 base, with 9 bases remaining between them. The length of the CDR3 is 14 residues.

This clonotype was observed once. The chain carries TRBV5-1 and TRBJ2-7; perhaps TRBD2 as D (6 bases). Trimming removed 1 base from V and 2 bases from J, with 22 bases in between. The CDR3 spans 18 residues. Germline V gene sequence: CDR1 SGHRS, CDR2 YFSETQ. CDR3 residues: CASSLYLGGTGLTYEQYF. CDR3 bases: TGCGCCAGCAGCTTGTACTTGGGTGGCACAGGACTAACCTACGAGCAGTACTTC.

The chain couples TRBV7-3 to TRBJ1-1, with 7 bases lining up with TRBD1. From germline, CDR1 is SGHTA and CDR2 FQGTGA. The CDR3 consists of 15 residues. The V and J ends lost 2 bases and 5 bases, in that order; junction bases with no gene match: 8. DNA for the CDR3: TGTGCCAGCAGCTTAGACGCAGGGGGGATTACTGAAGCTTTCTTT. Protein sequence: CASSLDAGGITEAFF.

The J gene is TRBJ2-7, the V gene TRBV28, with 9 bases fitting TRBD2. The CDR3 sequence is 15 residues long. Germline CDR1 and CDR2: MDHEN and SYDVKM. J gave up 5 bases and V 3 bases, and 8 bases lay outside the gene matches. CDR3 sequence reads: CASSFRASGTNEQYF. Written as DNA, the CDR3 is TGTGCCAGCAGTTTCAGGGCTAGCGGGACTAACGAGCAGTACTTC.

The rearrangement links TRBV29-1 to TRBJ2-1; D is unresolved. Trimming removed 4 bases from V and 9 bases from J, with 7 bases in between. The CDR3 covers 10 residues. Germline V lookup: CDR1 SQVTM, CDR2 ANQGSEA. The CDR3 DNA reads TGCAGCGTTGTGAGTGTTGAGCAGTTCTTC. Protein sequence: CSVVSVEQFF.

This chain uses TRBV28 with TRBJ2-3; 9 nucleotides align to TRBD2. The germline CDR1 and CDR2 sequences are MDHEN and SYDVKM. With 4 bases clipped from V and 0 bases from J, the junction kept 8 bases outside the gene matches. The CDR3 is 17 residues long. CDR3 nucleotides: TGTGCCAGCAGTTCCCCGCGGGGGGGGCCTAGCACAGATACGCAGTATTTT. It codes for CASSSPRGGPSTDTQYF.

The rearrangement joins TRBV2 to TRBJ1-2, with 8 bases aligning to TRBD1. V shed 1 base and J 4 bases; nucleotides not matched to a gene: 2. The CDR3 is 14 amino acids. The germline V gene has CDR1 SNHLY and CDR2 FYNNEI. CDR3 sequence (DNA): TGTGCCAGCAGTGAAGGGACAGGGATCTATGGCTACACCTTC. Amino acid sequence: CASSEGTGIYGYTF.

This clonotype was observed once. This chain links TRBV13 with TRBJ1-1; D might be TRBD1 (6 bases). With 6 bases removed from V and 6 bases from J, the gap between germline ends came to 11 bases. From germline, CDR1 is PRHDT and CDR2 FYEKMQ (reference sequence). The CDR3 sequence is 12 residues long. The CDR3 sequence is CASRSQGSEAFF. CDR3 coding DNA: TGTGCCAGCAGGTCACAGGGATCTGAAGCTTTCTTT.

The chain has TRBV27 and TRBJ2-1; tentatively, D is TRBD1 (7 bases). The V gene lost 7 bases and the J gene lost 2 bases, with 12 bases spanning the gap. This CDR3 is built from 14 residues. CDR1 and CDR2 from the germline V gene are MNHEY and SMNVEV (reference sequence). Written as DNA, the CDR3 is TGTGCCAGCAAAGACAGGGAGGCCTACAATGAGCAGTTCTTC. Its protein product is CASKDREAYNEQFF.

The CDR3 reads CATSRDRAPPLNTQYF. DNA for the CDR3: TGTGCCACCAGCAGAGACCGCGCGCCGCCCTTAAATACGCAGTATTTT. This sequence joins TRBV15 and TRBJ2-3; the D is unclear. The CDR3 is made up of 16 amino acids. Germline V gene lookup returns CDR1 LNHNV and CDR2 YYDKDF (reference sequence). The germline V and J ends were trimmed by 0 bases and 7 bases, with 17 bases remaining between them.

V is TRBV20-1 and J is TRBJ2-7; a possible D gene is TRBD2 (6 bases). The germline CDR1 and CDR2 sequences are DFQATT and SNEGSKA (reference sequence). This CDR3 is built from 15 residues. Trimming removed 4 bases from V and 0 bases from J, with 16 bases in between. The CDR3 region is CSATPLAVSSYEQYF. In DNA, the CDR3 is TGCAGTGCTACCCCGTTAGCGGTTAGCTCCTACGAGCAGTACTTC.

The chain couples TRBV19 to TRBJ2-7; D not resolved. Germline CDR1 reads LNHDA; CDR2 reads SQIVND (reference sequence). The CDR3 is 14 residues long. Between the trimmed V and J ends, which lost 5 bases and 3 bases, there was a span of 14 bases. This CDR3 reads CASSPDGYLYEQYF. In DNA form, the CDR3 reads TGTGCCAGTAGTCCCGACGGATACCTCTACGAGCAGTACTTC.

The chain joins TRBV10-3 to TRBJ2-2; the D gene could be TRBD1 or TRBD2 (5 bases each). Germline V CDR1 and CDR2: ENHRY, SYGVKD. With 10 bases removed from V and 5 bases from J, the gap between germline ends came to 17 bases. The CDR3 spans 14 residues. The CDR3 sequence is CATLGDPMTGELFF. The CDR3 nucleotides are TGTGCCACCCTGGGGGACCCGATGACCGGGGAGCTGTTTTTT.

The chain is built from TRBV20-1 and TRBJ2-1; TRBD1 is a possible D gene (6 bases). The CDR3 runs to 14 residues. CDR1 and CDR2 (germline): DFQATT, SNEGSKA (reference sequence). V lost 5 bases to trimming and J lost 2 bases, with 13 bases between them. The CDR3 DNA sequence: TGCAGTGCTTTTACAGGGTCCACCTACAATGAGCAGTTCTTC. This sequence encodes CSAFTGSTYNEQFF.

In this sample, this clonotype turned up once. The chain couples TRBV28 to TRBJ1-2; D not resolved. Germline CDR1 MDHEN, CDR2 SYDVKM. The germline V and J ends were trimmed by 6 bases and 4 bases, with 6 bases remaining between them. The CDR3 covers 11 residues. The CDR3 DNA is TGTGCCAGCAGCGGGATCTATGGCTACACCTTC. It encodes CASSGIYGYTF.

This clonotype was seen a single time. The chain couples TRBV12-3 or TRBV12-4 to TRBJ1-6; 8 positions agree with TRBD1. J was trimmed by 1 base and V by 4 bases; bases with no gene match: 12. The CDR3 is 19 amino acids. CDR3 nucleotide sequence: TGTGCCAGCAGTTCCCCCTCGGCAGGGGGCTCTTCCTATAATTCACCCCTCCACTTT. Translating it yields CASSSPSAGGSSYNSPLHF.

This clonotype was seen only a few times. V usage is TRBV7-2 and J usage is TRBJ1-4; 11 bases are shared with TRBD1. Trimming took 6 bases from V and 7 from J; bases not matched to a gene: 10. Germline assignment: CDR1 SGHTA and CDR2 FQGNSA. The length of the CDR3 is 16 residues. DNA of the CDR3: TGTGCCAGCAGACCTAAAGGGACAGGGGGGATTGAAAAACTGTTTTTT. Amino acids: CASRPKGTGGIEKLFF.

In its sample, this clonotype was seen once. This chain links TRBV20-1 with TRBJ1-1, with 7 nucleotides matching TRBD1. The germline CDR1 and CDR2 sequences are DFQATT and SNEGSKA (reference sequence). CDR3 length: 14 residues. With V trimmed by 5 bases and J by 3 bases, 9 bases remained unmatched. The CDR3 DNA is TGCAGTGCTCCTCAGGGAGGGGGCCACACTGAAGCTTTCTTT. It codes for CSAPQGGGHTEAFF.

The J gene is TRBJ1-1, the V gene TRBV4-1; TRBD1 is a possible D gene (6 bases). Germline V lookup: CDR1 MGHRA, CDR2 YSYEKL. Trimming pared 0 bases from V and 6 bases from J, leaving 17 bases between. The CDR3 runs 16 residues. CDR3 DNA sequence: TGCGCCAGCAGCCAAGAGGAGTGGGCAGGGGCATCTGAAGCTTTCTTT. This gives the protein CASSQEEWAGASEAFF.

The gene calls are TRBV7-9 and TRBJ1-5; perhaps TRBD1 as D (5 bases). Per the germline V gene, CDR1 is SEHNR and CDR2 is FQNEAQ (reference sequence). Trimming shortened V by 5 bases and J by 5 bases, and 16 bases separated the two germline ends. The CDR3 is made up of 15 amino acids. The CDR3 DNA reads TGTGCCAGCAGCCCCGGGGCGGGGGGGGATCAGCCCCAGCATTTT. It codes for CASSPGAGGDQPQHF.